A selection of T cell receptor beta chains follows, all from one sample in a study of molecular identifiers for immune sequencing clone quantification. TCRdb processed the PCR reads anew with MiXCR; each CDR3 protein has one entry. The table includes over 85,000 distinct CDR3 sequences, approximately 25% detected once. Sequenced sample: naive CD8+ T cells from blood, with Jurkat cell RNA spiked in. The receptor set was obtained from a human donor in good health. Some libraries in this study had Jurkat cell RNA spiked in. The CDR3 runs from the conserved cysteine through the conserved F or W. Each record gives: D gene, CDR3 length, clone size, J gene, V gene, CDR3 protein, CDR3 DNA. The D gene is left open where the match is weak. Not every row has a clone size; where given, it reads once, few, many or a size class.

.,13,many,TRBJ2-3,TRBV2,CASSEGSVDTQYF,TGTGCCAGCAGTGAAGGAAGTGTAGATACGCAGTATTTT
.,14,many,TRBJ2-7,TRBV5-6,CASSLADSSYEQYF,TGTGCCAGCAGCTTGGCCGACAGCTCCTACGAGCAGTACTTC
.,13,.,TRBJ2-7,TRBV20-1,CSARTRANYEQYF,TGCAGTGCTAGAACCAGGGCAAACTACGAGCAGTACTTC
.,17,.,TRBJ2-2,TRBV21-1,CASSKAPRQNNTGKLFF,TGTGCCAGCAGCAAAGCCCCTCGACAGAATAACACCGGGAAGCTGTTTTTT
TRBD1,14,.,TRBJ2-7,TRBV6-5,CASSWGQGVAEQYF,TGTGCCAGCAGTTGGGGACAGGGGGTGGCCGAGCAGTACTTC
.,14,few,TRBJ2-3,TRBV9,CASSASRSADTQYF,TGTGCCAGCAGCGCCAGCAGGAGTGCGGATACGCAGTATTTT
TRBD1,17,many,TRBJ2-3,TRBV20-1,CSATTGGEGRSTDTQYF,TGCAGTGCTACTACAGGGGGCGAGGGGCGATCCACAGATACGCAGTATTTT
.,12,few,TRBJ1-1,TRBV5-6,CASSPGTSEAFF,TGTGCCAGCAGCCCGGGGACTTCTGAAGCTTTCTTT
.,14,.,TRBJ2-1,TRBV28,CASRPVGAFNEQFF,TGTGCCAGCAGGCCCGTCGGGGCGTTCAATGAGCAGTTCTTC
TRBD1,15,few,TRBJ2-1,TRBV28,CASSSRDRVYNEQFF,TGTGCCAGCAGTTCCCGGGACAGGGTATACAATGAGCAGTTCTTC
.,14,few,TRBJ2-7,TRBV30,CAWTAPGTRNEQYF,TGTGCCTGGACAGCACCGGGAACCCGGAACGAGCAGTACTTC
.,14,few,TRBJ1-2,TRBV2,CASLKKQGSYGYTF,TGTGCCAGCCTAAAAAAGCAGGGGTCCTATGGCTACACCTTC
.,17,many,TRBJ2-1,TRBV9,CASSVEDTPTPGDEQFF,TGTGCCAGCAGCGTAGAGGACACTCCCACCCCCGGGGATGAGCAGTTCTTC
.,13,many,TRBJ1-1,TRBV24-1,CATSDWGGTEAFF,TGTGCCACCAGTGATTGGGGGGGCACTGAAGCTTTCTTT
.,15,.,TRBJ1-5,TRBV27,CASSLSGFGNQPQHF,TGTGCCAGCAGTTTATCGGGGTTTGGCAATCAGCCCCAGCATTTT
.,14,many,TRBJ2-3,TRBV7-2,CASSSVAGSSTQYF,TGTGCCAGCAGCTCCGTAGCTGGTTCGAGTACGCAGTATTTT
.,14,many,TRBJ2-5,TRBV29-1,CSVEEPPNQETQYF,TGCAGCGTTGAAGAGCCCCCAAACCAAGAGACCCAGTACTTC
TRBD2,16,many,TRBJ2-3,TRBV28,CASSLSLAGVTDTQYF,TGTGCCAGCAGTTTATCCCTTGCGGGAGTGACAGATACGCAGTATTTT
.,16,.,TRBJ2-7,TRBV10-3,CAISESSIVLPHEQYF,TGTGCCATCAGTGAGTCGTCCATAGTTTTGCCCCACGAGCAGTACTTC
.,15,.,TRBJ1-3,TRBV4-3,CASSQVGSAGNTIYF,TGCGCCAGCAGCCAAGTCGGTAGCGCTGGAAACACCATATATTTT
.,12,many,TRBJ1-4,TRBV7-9,CASSPYNEKLFF,TGTGCCAGCAGCCCATATAATGAAAAACTGTTTTTT
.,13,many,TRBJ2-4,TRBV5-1,CASSPDLENIQYF,TGCGCCAGCAGCCCGGACTTGGAAAACATTCAGTACTTC
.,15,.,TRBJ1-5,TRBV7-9,CASSFGQKSGQPQHF,TGTGCCAGCAGCTTCGGACAGAAGAGCGGTCAGCCCCAGCATTTT
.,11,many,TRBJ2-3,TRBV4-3,CASSQADTQYF,TGCGCCAGCAGCCAGGCCGATACGCAGTATTTT
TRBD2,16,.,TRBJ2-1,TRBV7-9,CASSSESGDAYNEQFF,TGTGCCAGCAGCTCAGAAAGCGGGGATGCCTACAATGAGCAGTTCTTC
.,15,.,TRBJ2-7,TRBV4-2,CASSQGMAGAYGQYF,TGTGCCAGCAGCCAAGGGATGGCAGGGGCCTACGGGCAGTACTTC
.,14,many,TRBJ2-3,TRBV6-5,CASSYSLPSAGQYF,TGTGCCAGCAGTTACTCGCTTCCGTCCGCAGGGCAGTATTTT
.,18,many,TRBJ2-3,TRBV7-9,CASSFPMAGRMYEDTQYF,TGTGCCAGCAGCTTTCCCATGGCGGGACGGATGTACGAAGATACGCAGTATTTT
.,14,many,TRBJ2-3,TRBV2,CASTSPGETDTQYF,TGTGCCAGCACCAGCCCAGGTGAAACAGATACGCAGTATTTT
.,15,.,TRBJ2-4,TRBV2,CASSGLTRNKNIQYF,TGTGCCAGCAGCGGCCTTACTAGGAACAAAAACATTCAGTACTTC
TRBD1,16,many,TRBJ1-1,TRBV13,CASSPRTGGGLTEAFF,TGTGCCAGCAGCCCACGGACAGGGGGCGGTTTGACTGAAGCTTTCTTT
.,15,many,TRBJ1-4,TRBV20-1,CSARFSAAPNEKLFF,TGCAGTGCTAGATTTTCGGCGGCTCCGAATGAAAAACTGTTTTTT
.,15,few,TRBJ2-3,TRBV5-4,CASSLGWGDADTQYF,TGTGCCAGCAGCTTGGGGTGGGGGGACGCAGATACGCAGTATTTT
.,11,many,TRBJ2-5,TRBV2,CASREGETQYF,TGTGCCAGCAGGGAGGGAGAGACCCAGTACTTC